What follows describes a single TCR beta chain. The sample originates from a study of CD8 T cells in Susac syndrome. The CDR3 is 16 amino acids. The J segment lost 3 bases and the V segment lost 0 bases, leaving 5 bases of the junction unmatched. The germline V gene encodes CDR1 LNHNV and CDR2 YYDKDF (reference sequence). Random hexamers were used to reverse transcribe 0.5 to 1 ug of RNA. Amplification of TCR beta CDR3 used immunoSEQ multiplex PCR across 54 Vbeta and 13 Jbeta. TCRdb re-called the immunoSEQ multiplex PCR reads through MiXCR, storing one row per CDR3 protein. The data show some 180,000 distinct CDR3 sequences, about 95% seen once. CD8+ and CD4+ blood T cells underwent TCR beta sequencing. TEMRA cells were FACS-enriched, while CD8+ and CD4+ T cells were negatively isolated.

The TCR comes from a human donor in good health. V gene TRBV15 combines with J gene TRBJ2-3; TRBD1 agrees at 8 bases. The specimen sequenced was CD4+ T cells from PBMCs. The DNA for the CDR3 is TGTGCCACCAGCAGAGATGGACAGGGTTGGACAGATACGCAGTATTTT. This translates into CATSRDGQGWTDTQYF.